This T cell receptor beta chain comes out of a study of blood T cell repertoires in COVID-19 (dated by TCRdb to 2018 to 2020). Broadly, across the study: Samples covering the acute and convalescent phases of COVID-19 were provided by collaborators in the United States, Italy and Spain. The prospective study material was composed of cDNA or gDNA derived from T cells, B-cell-depleted T cells, or PBMCs. The dataset comprised deeply sampled blood TCRbeta repertoires from subjects exposed to, actively infected with, or recovered from COVID-19. A freely available public database, intended as a resource for researchers studying the immune response to SARS-CoV-2, is where the repertoires were released. Samples were obtained from the ongoing ImmuneRACE study (first 160 participants) and from 950 to 1,500 subjects provided by 6 global collaborators. Nearly every sample came with metadata listing a de-identified subject ID, COVID-19 status, age in years and sex. Where available, HLA class I and class II types were obtained from metadata supplied by the sample provider rather than from assay-based typing.

Results and caveats for the whole study, not just this receptor: Clinical and demographic metadata were provided uncurated, with the amount varying by source and participant.

TCRbeta CDR3 regions were amplified from genomic DNA using the immunoSEQ Assay, a bias-controlled multiplex PCR. As for the authors' bioinformatics: Within the assay, amplification of reference gene primers was used to estimate how many nucleated cells each sample contained. Sequence reads were collapsed and filtered to measure the absolute abundance of every unique TCRbeta CDR3 rearrangement. For each sample, productive Simpson clonality was calculated as the square root of Simpson's diversity index across productive rearrangements. Here the immuneACCESS table is served through TCRdb, limited to in-frame sequences with V and J called. Missing clones are a known gap in these copies; in checked studies unresolved V genes cover under half, and the rest lacks a known reason. That table supplies the V and J calls and clone size; D and trimming were determined from the DNA. Present in this sample are nearly 80,000 clones, roughly 85% of which were seen just once. Under 45% of the sample lies in the top ten.

The collaborating institutions used their own protocols to collect whole blood in K2EDTA tubes. Collaborator samples were shipped for TCRbeta analysis as frozen whole blood, isolated PBMCs, or DNA extracted from either sample type. A few counts support this clone. No antigen is known for it. No clone much larger than this one lies a single base away; base qualities are absent. Source material: peripheral blood. This receptor was taken from a woman in her 70s with acute or convalescent COVID-19.

The CDR3 protein sequence reads: CASSQETGGAYSYASYEQYF. The bases read TGCGCCAGCAGCCAAGAGACAGGGGGCGCGTATTCCTACGCCTCCTACGAGCAGTACTTC. The sequence links TRBV4-1 to TRBJ2-7; 10 nucleotides in the junction match TRBD1. From the germline V gene, CDR1 is MGHRA and CDR2 is YSYEKL. The CDR3 sequence holds 20 residues, the cysteine and phenylalanine included. The retained sequence is limited to the CDR3, 60 bases, with the frame set at the first base. The V end gives up 0 bases and the J end 0 bases, leaving 14 bases in the junction not matched to a gene.